The rows below give T cell receptor beta chains drawn from one sample of a study of T cells in Graves' hyperthyroidism and ophthalmopathy. TCRdb called the multiplex PCR reads again in MiXCR, with one record for every CDR3 protein. The table lists about 290,000 distinct CDR3 sequences, 15% to 20% of them singletons. The sequenced sample consisted of blood. These receptor sequences come from a woman between 55 and 75 years old with Graves' ophthalmopathy. Both conserved end residues are part of each CDR3. Each record gives: clone size, V gene, J gene, D gene, CDR3 length, CDR3 protein, CDR3 DNA. D genes are given only for firm matches. Clone size is stated in some rows and not others, as once, few, many or a class when expanded.

clone size: many
V gene: TRBV6-2/TRBV6-3
J gene: TRBJ2-1
D gene: .
CDR3 length: 15
CDR3 protein: CASSYTAGRGDEQFF
CDR3 DNA: TGTGCCAGCAGTTATACGGCGGGGAGAGGGGATGAGCAGTTCTTC

clone size: many
V gene: TRBV28
J gene: TRBJ1-1
D gene: .
CDR3 length: 13
CDR3 protein: CASSLITYTEAFF
CDR3 DNA: TGTGCCAGCAGTTTAATCACCTACACTGAAGCTTTCTTT

clone size: many
V gene: TRBV6-2/TRBV6-3
J gene: TRBJ1-5
D gene: .
CDR3 length: 16
CDR3 protein: CASSYVQGAGNQPQHF
CDR3 DNA: TGTGCCAGCAGTTATGTTCAGGGAGCCGGCAATCAGCCCCAGCATTTT

clone size: .
V gene: TRBV14
J gene: TRBJ1-2
D gene: .
CDR3 length: 14
CDR3 protein: CASSRQPTNYGYTF
CDR3 DNA: TGTGCCAGCAGCCGCCAGCCTACTAACTATGGCTACACCTTC

clone size: many
V gene: TRBV27
J gene: TRBJ2-7
D gene: .
CDR3 length: 15
CDR3 protein: CASSATLRARSEQYF
CDR3 DNA: TGTGCCAGCAGCGCGACCCTTCGAGCCCGTAGCGAGCAGTACTTC

clone size: .
V gene: TRBV20-1
J gene: TRBJ1-1
D gene: TRBD1
CDR3 length: 16
CDR3 protein: CSASEITGGTNTEAFF
CDR3 DNA: TGCAGTGCTAGCGAAATCACAGGGGGGACGAACACTGAAGCTTTCTTT

clone size: many
V gene: TRBV2
J gene: TRBJ2-1
D gene: .
CDR3 length: 14
CDR3 protein: CASTEEGLGQEQFF
CDR3 DNA: TGTGCCAGCACCGAAGAAGGCCTCGGCCAGGAGCAGTTCTTC

clone size: few
V gene: TRBV19
J gene: TRBJ1-5
D gene: .
CDR3 length: 14
CDR3 protein: CASSISRGWKPQHF
CDR3 DNA: TGTGCCAGTAGTATATCCAGGGGTTGGAAGCCCCAGCATTTT

clone size: many
V gene: TRBV18
J gene: TRBJ2-2
D gene: .
CDR3 length: 15
CDR3 protein: CASSPSTANTGELFF
CDR3 DNA: TGTGCCAGCTCACCAAGCACAGCTAACACCGGGGAGCTGTTTTTT

clone size: many
V gene: TRBV10-3
J gene: TRBJ1-1
D gene: .
CDR3 length: 14
CDR3 protein: CAISDTGTPKQAFF
CDR3 DNA: TGTGCCATCAGTGATACGGGGACCCCAAAGCAGGCTTTCTTT

clone size: many
V gene: TRBV7-2
J gene: TRBJ2-5
D gene: .
CDR3 length: 13
CDR3 protein: CASSLMGQETQYF
CDR3 DNA: TGTGCCAGCAGCTTAATGGGGCAAGAGACCCAGTACTTC

clone size: .
V gene: TRBV10-2
J gene: TRBJ1-5
D gene: TRBD1
CDR3 length: 15
CDR3 protein: CASTRTGERNQPQHF
CDR3 DNA: TGCGCCAGCACTAGGACAGGGGAACGCAATCAGCCCCAGCATTTT

clone size: .
V gene: TRBV29-1
J gene: TRBJ2-3
D gene: TRBD1
CDR3 length: 15
CDR3 protein: CSVLRQGALADTQYF
CDR3 DNA: TGCAGCGTTCTGAGACAGGGGGCGCTGGCAGATACGCAGTATTTT

clone size: many
V gene: TRBV28
J gene: TRBJ2-1
D gene: TRBD2
CDR3 length: 15
CDR3 protein: CASTMGTSGRADQFF
CDR3 DNA: TGTGCCAGCACCATGGGCACTAGCGGGAGGGCCGACCAGTTCTTC

clone size: once
V gene: TRBV9
J gene: TRBJ2-1
D gene: .
CDR3 length: 17
CDR3 protein: CASSVSGSRSSYNEQFF
CDR3 DNA: TGTGCCAGCAGCGTATCGGGCAGTCGGAGCTCCTACAATGAGCAGTTCTTC

clone size: many
V gene: TRBV3-1
J gene: TRBJ1-2
D gene: TRBD1
CDR3 length: 15
CDR3 protein: CASSQVPGGRFGYTF
CDR3 DNA: TGTGCCAGCAGCCAAGTCCCAGGGGGTAGGTTTGGCTACACCTTC

clone size: few
V gene: TRBV6-1
J gene: TRBJ2-7
D gene: TRBD1
CDR3 length: 15
CDR3 protein: CASSPNRDRVNEQYF
CDR3 DNA: TGTGCCAGCAGTCCTAACCGGGACAGGGTGAACGAGCAGTACTTC

clone size: many
V gene: TRBV4-1
J gene: TRBJ1-5
D gene: .
CDR3 length: 16
CDR3 protein: CASSSEGHRLDQPQHF
CDR3 DNA: TGCGCCAGCAGCAGTGAGGGACATCGTTTGGATCAGCCCCAGCATTTT

clone size: .
V gene: TRBV19
J gene: TRBJ1-2
D gene: .
CDR3 length: 16
CDR3 protein: CASSARTDNRRVGYTF
CDR3 DNA: TGTGCCAGTAGTGCCAGGACAGATAACCGTAGAGTCGGCTACACCTTC

clone size: many
V gene: TRBV12-3/TRBV12-4
J gene: TRBJ1-4
D gene: .
CDR3 length: 17
CDR3 protein: CASSLDDMSPFNEKLFF
CDR3 DNA: TGTGCCAGCAGTTTAGACGATATGTCGCCGTTTAATGAAAAACTGTTTTTT

clone size: many
V gene: TRBV6-1
J gene: TRBJ1-1
D gene: .
CDR3 length: 13
CDR3 protein: CASSESLNTEAFF
CDR3 DNA: TGTGCCAGCAGTGAATCCCTGAACACTGAAGCTTTCTTT

clone size: few
V gene: TRBV18
J gene: TRBJ1-5
D gene: .
CDR3 length: 13
CDR3 protein: CASREGLNQPQHF
CDR3 DNA: TGTGCCAGTCGGGAGGGGCTCAATCAGCCCCAGCATTTT

clone size: many
V gene: TRBV20-1
J gene: TRBJ2-2
D gene: TRBD2
CDR3 length: 16
CDR3 protein: CSARSPSGGYTGELFF
CDR3 DNA: TGCAGTGCTAGAAGTCCTAGCGGGGGTTACACCGGGGAGCTGTTTTTT

clone size: many
V gene: TRBV7-8
J gene: TRBJ1-1
D gene: .
CDR3 length: 13
CDR3 protein: CASSRDRRLGAFF
CDR3 DNA: TGTGCCAGCAGCCGCGACCGGCGCCTGGGGGCTTTCTTT

clone size: many
V gene: TRBV9
J gene: TRBJ2-5
D gene: TRBD2
CDR3 length: 17
CDR3 protein: CASSVSGSKTHQETQYF
CDR3 DNA: TGTGCCAGCAGCGTTAGCGGGAGCAAAACCCATCAAGAGACCCAGTACTTC

clone size: many
V gene: TRBV5-1
J gene: TRBJ2-3
D gene: TRBD2
CDR3 length: 15
CDR3 protein: CASSSGTRFTDTQYF
CDR3 DNA: TGCGCCAGCAGCTCCGGGACTAGATTCACAGATACGCAGTATTTT

clone size: many
V gene: TRBV28
J gene: TRBJ1-5
D gene: TRBD1
CDR3 length: 19
CDR3 protein: CASRKIVGTGEVSNQPQHF
CDR3 DNA: TGTGCCAGCAGAAAAATCGTGGGTACAGGGGAGGTAAGCAATCAGCCCCAGCATTTT

clone size: .
V gene: TRBV2
J gene: TRBJ2-1
D gene: TRBD2
CDR3 length: 12
CDR3 protein: CASSQLANEQFF
CDR3 DNA: TGTGCCAGCAGCCAACTAGCGAATGAGCAGTTCTTC

clone size: many
V gene: TRBV20-1
J gene: TRBJ1-4
D gene: TRBD1
CDR3 length: 15
CDR3 protein: CSAKDGTGGGEKLFF
CDR3 DNA: TGCAGTGCTAAGGACGGGACAGGGGGAGGTGAAAAACTGTTTTTT

clone size: .
V gene: TRBV6-1
J gene: TRBJ1-5
D gene: .
CDR3 length: 15
CDR3 protein: CASSAAGRYNQPQHF
CDR3 DNA: TGTGCCAGCAGTGCAGCCGGCAGATACAATCAGCCCCAGCATTTT

clone size: few
V gene: TRBV5-8
J gene: TRBJ2-7
D gene: .
CDR3 length: 13
CDR3 protein: CASSFNRVYEQYF
CDR3 DNA: TGTGCCAGCAGCTTCAATAGAGTCTACGAGCAGTACTTC

clone size: many
V gene: TRBV20-1
J gene: TRBJ2-1
D gene: .
CDR3 length: 17
CDR3 protein: CSARGGPFRSSYNEQFF
CDR3 DNA: TGCAGTGCTAGAGGGGGCCCCTTCAGGAGCTCCTACAATGAGCAGTTCTTC

clone size: few
V gene: TRBV4-3
J gene: TRBJ2-1
D gene: TRBD2
CDR3 length: 16
CDR3 protein: CASSQTFRAGRDEQFF
CDR3 DNA: TGCGCCAGCAGCCAAACATTCCGGGCCGGGAGGGATGAGCAGTTCTTC

clone size: many
V gene: TRBV28
J gene: TRBJ2-5
D gene: .
CDR3 length: 11
CDR3 protein: CASSFYETQYF
CDR3 DNA: TGTGCCAGCAGTTTTTATGAGACCCAGTACTTC

clone size: .
V gene: TRBV6-2/TRBV6-3
J gene: TRBJ1-1
D gene: .
CDR3 length: 14
CDR3 protein: CASDRGPGNTEAFF
CDR3 DNA: TGTGCCAGTGATCGAGGCCCGGGGAACACTGAAGCTTTCTTT

clone size: many
V gene: TRBV6-2/TRBV6-3
J gene: TRBJ2-1
D gene: .
CDR3 length: 14
CDR3 protein: CASSFGTLRNEQFF
CDR3 DNA: TGTGCCAGCAGTTTCGGGACACTTCGTAATGAGCAGTTCTTC

clone size: few
V gene: TRBV5-1
J gene: TRBJ2-5
D gene: .
CDR3 length: 15
CDR3 protein: CASSLVSSPQETQYF
CDR3 DNA: TGCGCCAGCAGCTTGGTTTCAAGCCCACAAGAGACCCAGTACTTC

clone size: .
V gene: TRBV18
J gene: TRBJ1-1
D gene: .
CDR3 length: 12
CDR3 protein: CASSVRQTEAFF
CDR3 DNA: TGTGCCAGCTCAGTCCGCCAAACTGAAGCTTTCTTT

clone size: .
V gene: TRBV27
J gene: TRBJ1-5
D gene: .
CDR3 length: 14
CDR3 protein: CASKSGAGNQPQHF
CDR3 DNA: TGTGCCAGCAAATCGGGGGCTGGCAATCAGCCCCAGCATTTT

clone size: .
V gene: TRBV7-2
J gene: TRBJ1-5
D gene: .
CDR3 length: 17
CDR3 protein: CASSAAVRGSSNQPQHF
CDR3 DNA: TGTGCCAGCAGCGCCGCGGTCAGGGGCTCTAGCAATCAGCCCCAGCATTTT

clone size: few
V gene: TRBV7-2
J gene: TRBJ2-1
D gene: TRBD2
CDR3 length: 14
CDR3 protein: CASSFERGYNEQFF
CDR3 DNA: TGTGCCAGCAGCTTTGAGCGGGGGTACAATGAGCAGTTCTTC